This is a list of T cell receptor beta chains from one sample in a study of cytomegalovirus exposure and HLA in healthy donors. Sequencing used immunoSEQ multiplex PCR; TCRdb keeps in-frame clones, though not all of them. The repertoire table contains tens of thousands of clones. The specimen was PBMCs. Receptors were obtained from a female donor in good health and CMV-seronegative. The CDR3 runs from the conserved cysteine through the conserved F or W. A D gene is named only where the DNA matches it firmly.

v_gene	d_gene	j_gene	CDR3aa	CDR3nt
TRBV21-1	-	TRBJ1-5	CASSTSLAGSNQPQHF	TGTGCCAGCTCAACCTCCCTGGCGGGCAGCAATCAGCCCCAGCATTTT
TRBV30	-	TRBJ1-5	CAWGDSNQPQHF	TGTGCCTGGGGAGATAGCAATCAGCCCCAGCATTTT
TRBV9	-	TRBJ2-6	CASSAIGGSGANVLTF	TGTGCCAGCAGCGCCATCGGGGGATCTGGGGCCAACGTCCTGACTTTC
TRBV5-4	-	TRBJ1-2	CASSFVDWNYGYTF	TGTGCCAGCAGCTTCGTAGACTGGAACTATGGCTACACCTTC
TRBV28	-	TRBJ2-7	CASSFSGREYEQYF	TGTGCCAGCAGTTTTAGTGGGAGAGAGTACGAGCAGTACTTC
TRBV5-4	-	TRBJ1-1	CASSLIDTEAFF	TGTGCCAGCAGCTTGATAGACACTGAAGCTTTCTTT
TRBV6-5	-	TRBJ2-2	CASSYFKQGAGELFF	TGTGCCAGCAGTTACTTTAAGCAGGGCGCCGGGGAGCTGTTTTTT
TRBV9	-	TRBJ1-3	CASSVNPDLSSGNTIYF	TGTGCCAGCAGCGTTAATCCCGACTTAAGCTCTGGAAACACCATATATTTT
TRBV7-2	-	TRBJ1-1	CASSLAGTSPEAFF	TGTGCCAGCAGCTTAGCCGGGACATCACCTGAAGCTTTCTTT
TRBV7-8	-	TRBJ2-1	CASSTGGYNEQFF	TGTGCCAGCAGCACAGGTGGGTACAATGAGCAGTTCTTC
TRBV7-9	-	TRBJ1-2	CASSLGGVVNGYTF	TGTGCCAGCAGCTTAGGTGGAGTAGTCAATGGCTACACCTTC
TRBV4-3	-	TRBJ1-1	CASSQDMRPGTEAFF	TGCGCCAGCAGCCAAGATATGAGGCCAGGGACTGAAGCTTTCTTT
TRBV4-3	-	TRBJ2-1	CASSQDIPRSSSYNEQFF	TGCGCCAGCAGCCAAGATATCCCCAGGTCCTCCTCCTACAATGAGCAGTTCTTC
TRBV30	-	TRBJ1-5	CAWSVRRGSNQPQHF	TGTGCCTGGAGTGTACGGCGGGGGAGCAATCAGCCCCAGCATTTT
TRBV19	TRBD2	TRBJ2-7	CASSMNPGTSGGPQYF	TGTGCCAGTAGTATGAATCCCGGGACTAGCGGGGGCCCGCAGTACTTC
TRBV7-3	-	TRBJ1-6	CASSLARGSNSPLHF	TGTGCCAGCAGCTTAGCCCGGGGTTCGAATTCACCCCTCCACTTT